This T cell receptor (beta chain) comes out of a study of regulatory T cells in long-lasting Graves disease. Indicated time point: newly diagnosed GD, antithyroid drugs for less than 3 months. PBMCs were the source of the RNA used for TCR sequencing. The authors built TCR beta libraries using iRepertoire HTBI primers and Arm-PCR of CDR3 regions. TCRdb re-called the multiplex PCR reads with MiXCR, one entry per CDR3 protein. The sample holds about 620,000 distinct CDR3 sequences, around 15% seen once. The CDR3 sequence is 13 residues long. V was trimmed by 6 bases and J by 2 bases, leaving 8 bases between them. Per germline, CDR1 SNHLY and CDR2 FYNNEI. The same sample was also studied in work on T cells in Graves' hyperthyroidism and ophthalmopathy. From that report: Most thyroid-expanded clonotypes above 0.001 were also found in blood.

The V gene is TRBV2, the J gene TRBJ2-1; D gene unclear. The TCR was taken from a woman aged 25 to 45 with Graves disease. This specimen consisted of peripheral blood mononuclear cells (PBMCs), obtained at new diagnosis, from a patient treated with antithyroid drugs. CDR3 coding DNA: TGTGCCAGCAGATCGAAGGCCTACAATGAGCAGTTCTTC. Translating it yields CASRSKAYNEQFF.